This TCR beta chain was documented in a study of cytomegalovirus exposure and HLA in healthy donors. Per germline, CDR1 LGHNA and CDR2 YNFKEQ. The V and J ends lost 10 bases and 6 bases respectively, with 15 bases between them. The length of the CDR3 is 13 residues. TCRdb's table, derived via immunoSEQ multiplex PCR, lists solely in-frame clones and lacks some. The sample yields more than 110,000 clones, roughly 86% seen once. The chain links TRBV4-2 to TRBJ2-2, with D possibly TRBD2 on 5 matching bases. What was sequenced was PBMCs. This sequence was found in a woman in her thirties in good health and CMV-seronegative. The CDR3 coding sequence is TGTGCCATCGGGGTTCTAGCTTCCGGGGAGCTGTTTTTT. This translates into CAIGVLASGELFF.